The next 21 T cell receptor beta chains were all read from a single sample in a study of blood T cells in healthy people across ages. A second 7 to 11 cycle PCR used barcoded and J-beta primers. TCRdb reanalysed the 5' RACE reads using MiXCR and keeps one entry per CDR3 protein. Altogether about 1.8 million distinct CDR3 sequences are present, less than 50% being singletons, with the ten largest covering less than 2.5%. Source material: blood. These receptors originate from a woman in her forties in good health.

This clonotype was counted once. The genes are TRBV6-2 or TRBV6-3 and TRBJ1-1; D gene ambiguous. Germline loops: CDR1 MNHEY, CDR2 SVGEGT. V was pared by 5 bases and J by 8 bases, with 9 bases between. CDR3 length: 11 amino acids. The CDR3 DNA is TGTGCCAGCAGTGTTGGGGTCGAAGCTTTCTTT. It specifies CASSVGVEAFF.

The chain couples TRBV4-3 to TRBJ1-2; D may be TRBD1 (5 bases). Germline CDR1 LGHNA, CDR2 YSLEER. Between the trimmed V and J ends, which lost 4 bases and 4 bases, there was a span of 10 bases. CDR3 length: 13 amino acids. The CDR3 is CASSRQTVYGYTF. Here the CDR3 DNA reads TGCGCCAGCAGCCGCCAGACAGTCTATGGCTACACCTTC.

This clonotype was picked up a small number of times. The chain employs TRBV7-2 and TRBJ2-7; D is possibly TRBD1 (5 bases). Germline V gene lookup returns CDR1 SGHTA and CDR2 FQGNSA. The V gene lost 5 bases and the J gene lost 7 bases, with 12 bases spanning the gap. This CDR3 spans 12 amino acids. CDR3 protein: CASSHPKGEQYF. Here the CDR3 DNA reads TGTGCCAGCAGCCACCCGAAGGGGGAGCAGTACTTC.

The J gene is TRBJ1-2, the V gene TRBV7-9, with a tentative D call TRBD1 (5 bases). The CDR3 covers 15 residues. The germline V gene encodes CDR1 SEHNR and CDR2 FQNEAQ (reference sequence). The V end was cut by 7 bases, the J end by 4 bases, with 19 bases between. The CDR3 DNA is TGTGCCAGCAACCCCTACCAGGGACCGTCCTATGGCTACACCTTC. It codes for CASNPYQGPSYGYTF. Complete variable domain (other parts from reference TRBV7-9 and TRBJ1-2): DTGVSQNPRHKITKRGQNVTFRCDPISEHNRLYWYRQTLGQGPEFLTYFQNEAQLEKSRLLSDRFSAERPKGSFSTLEIQRTEQGDSAMYLCASNPYQGPSYGYTFGSGTRLTVV.

The chain has TRBV6-1 and TRBJ2-1; 7 bases match TRBD1. The CDR3 is 14 residues long. The junction had 4 bases not matched to a gene; V was cut back by 4 bases and J by 4 bases. Germline loops: CDR1 MNHNS, CDR2 SASEGT. CDR3 in amino acids: CASSGYRGYNEQFF. The CDR3 region has the DNA TGTGCCAGCAGTGGATACAGGGGATACAATGAGCAGTTCTTC.

The rearrangement links TRBV5-1 to TRBJ1-2, with D possibly TRBD1 on 5 matching bases. Trimming shortened V by 1 base and J by 3 bases, and 10 bases separated the two germline ends. Germline lookup yields CDR1 SGHRS and CDR2 YFSETQ. The CDR3 consists of 14 residues. The DNA for the CDR3 is TGCGCCAGCAGCTTGTTTGGCAGGGACTATGGCTACACCTTC. Amino acid sequence: CASSLFGRDYGYTF.

The V and J genes are TRBV11-1 and TRBJ2-1; 7 bases line up with TRBD1. The CDR3 is made up of 15 amino acids. V dropped 4 bases and J dropped 2; count of bases not matched to a gene: 5. CDR1 and CDR2 (germline): SGHAT, FQDESV (reference sequence). CDR3 amino acids: CASSSHRGAYNEQFF. CDR3 sequence (DNA): TGTGCCAGCAGCTCCCACAGGGGAGCCTACAATGAGCAGTTCTTC.

This clonotype was seen just once. The V and J genes are TRBV6-5 and TRBJ2-6; TRBD2 aligns across 7 bases. The CDR3 covers 17 residues. V was clipped by 3 bases and J by 0 bases; unmatched bases: 5. From germline, CDR1 is MNHEY and CDR2 SVGAGI. This CDR3 is CASSYSRGDSGANVLTF. CDR3 nucleotide sequence: TGTGCCAGCAGTTATAGCCGGGGGGACTCTGGGGCCAACGTCCTGACTTTC.

The V and J genes are TRBV10-3 and TRBJ2-5; TRBD2 agrees at 11 bases. J was trimmed by 5 bases and V by 2 bases; bases with no gene match: 16. CDR3 length: 19 residues. Germline CDR1 ENHRY, CDR2 SYGVKD. The DNA for the CDR3 is TGTGCCATCAGTGAGCCGGCCGGGACTAGCGGTAGGGACCGGGAGACCCAGTACTTC. Residues: CAISEPAGTSGRDRETQYF.

Note on this clonotype: The missing conserved phenylalanine or tryptophan at the end of this CDR3 makes a read error likely. The CDR3 region is CASSTRDRIYEQYL. The CDR3 DNA follows: TGTGCCAGTAGTACCAGGGACAGGATTTACGAGCAGTACTTA. V usage is TRBV19 and J usage is TRBJ2-7; 8 nucleotides line up with TRBD1. Germline V gene sequence: CDR1 LNHDA, CDR2 SQIVND (reference sequence). The J segment lost 4 bases and the V segment lost 4 bases, leaving 6 bases of the junction unmatched. The CDR3 runs 14 residues.

J is TRBJ2-3 and V is TRBV20-1; possible D gene TRBD2, 5 bases. Per germline, CDR1 DFQATT and CDR2 SNEGSKA (reference sequence). V shed 5 bases and J shed 4 bases, with 16 bases lying between them. This CDR3 region has 14 residues. The CDR3 DNA reads as TGCAGTGCTGAGATTAGCGTTGTAGCAGATACGCAGTATTTT. Its protein is CSAEISVVADTQYF.

The sample holds a few counts of this clonotype. The chain employs TRBV4-1 and TRBJ2-3, with 7 bases that match TRBD2. This CDR3 has 15 residues. With V trimmed by 5 bases and J by 1 base, 6 bases remained unmatched. CDR1 and CDR2 (germline): MGHRA, YSYEKL. CDR3 amino acids: CASSSGLVGTDTQYF. The CDR3 region has the DNA TGCGCCAGCAGCTCCGGACTAGTCGGCACAGATACGCAGTATTTT.

The rearrangement joins TRBV29-1 to TRBJ2-7; perhaps TRBD1 as D (6 bases). Germline CDR1 SQVTM, CDR2 ANQGSEA. The CDR3 has 14 residues. Trimming took 0 bases from V and 7 from J, leaving 16 bases between them. The CDR3: CSVEEGAFSGEQYF. The CDR3 DNA sequence: TGCAGCGTTGAAGAGGGGGCCTTCTCGGGAGAGCAGTACTTC.

This clonotype has a single count. V and J are TRBV7-2 and TRBJ2-1; 8 bases fit TRBD1. This CDR3 has 16 amino acids. Germline V gives CDR1 SGHTA, CDR2 FQGNSA. J gave up 4 bases and V 5 bases, and 10 bases lay outside the gene matches. The CDR3 sequence: CASSLRGDRIYNEQFF. The CDR3 bases are TGTGCCAGCAGCCTCAGAGGGGACAGGATTTACAATGAGCAGTTCTTC.

V gene TRBV20-1 combines with J gene TRBJ2-3; 8 bases align to TRBD2. Germline V gene sequence: CDR1 DFQATT, CDR2 SNEGSKA (reference sequence). The CDR3 length is 14 residues. V was clipped by 2 bases and J by 3 bases; unmatched bases: 4. As DNA, the CDR3 is TGCAGTGCTAGACTAGGGACTAGTACAGATACGCAGTATTTT. It codes for CSARLGTSTDTQYF.

The rearrangement uses TRBV12-3 or TRBV12-4 and TRBJ2-7, with D tentatively TRBD1 or TRBD2 (6 bases each). Gene TRBJ2-5 matches the end of the DNA better, so the J call may be wrong. The CDR3 has 13 residues. The CDR3 region has the DNA TGTGCCAGCAGCTGGAGGGGGTTAGGGACCCAGTACTTC. It yields the protein CASSWRGLGTQYF.

V usage is TRBV6-5 and J usage is TRBJ1-4; 8 bases are shared with TRBD1. The CDR3 consists of 15 residues. The germline gives CDR1 MNHEY, CDR2 SVGAGI. Trimming at V came to 7 bases and at J to 5 bases, leaving 9 bases not matched to a gene. The CDR3 DNA is TGTGCCAGCAACCGACGGGGACAGGCGAATGAAAAACTGTTTTTT. Its translation: CASNRRGQANEKLFF.

The chain carries TRBV11-1 and TRBJ2-1; maybe TRBD1 (5 bases). CDR1 and CDR2 from the germline V gene are SGHAT and FQDESV (reference sequence). There are 16 residues in the CDR3. V was shortened by 2 bases and J by 6 bases, with 17 bases between the two germline ends. Here the CDR3 reads CASSLRGTRSGNEQFF. The CDR3 bases are TGTGCCAGCAGCTTAAGGGGAACGAGGTCAGGCAATGAGCAGTTCTTC.

Notes on this clonotype: A much larger clone is a single base away; this may be a read error. The chain links TRBV7-9 to TRBJ2-5; 10 nucleotides line up with TRBD1. This CDR3 has 15 residues. Germline V gives CDR1 SEHNR, CDR2 FQNEAQ (reference sequence). The CDR3 nucleotides are TGTGCCAGCAGCTCGGGACAGGGGTACCAAGGGACCCAGTACTTC. Its protein product is CASSSGQGYQGTQYF. Full variable domain (remainder filled in from reference TRBV7-9 and TRBJ2-5): DTGVSQNPRHKITKRGQNVTFRCDPISEHNRLYWYRQTLGQGPEFLTYFQNEAQLEKSRLLSDRFSAERPKGSFSTLEIQRTEQGDSAMYLCASSSGQGYQGTQYFGPGTRLLVL.

As regards this clonotype: The CDR3 does not close with the conserved phenylalanine or tryptophan, likely indicating a read error. The chain carries TRBV7-3 and TRBJ2-1; 9 positions match TRBD2. The CDR3 loop spans 16 amino acids. V was clipped by 2 bases and J by 4 bases; unmatched bases: 6. Germline lookup yields CDR1 SGHTA and CDR2 FQGTGA. The CDR3 coding sequence is TGTGCCAGCAGCTTAGGGACTAGCAGTCGGTACAATGAGCAGTTCTCC. Translation: CASSLGTSSRYNEQFS.

The chain recombines TRBV6-2 or TRBV6-3 with TRBJ2-7; the D is unclear. In germline, CDR1 is MNHEY, CDR2 SVGEGT. This CDR3 comprises 14 residues. V shed 0 bases and J shed 7 bases, with 13 bases lying between them. CDR3 sequence reads: CASSYSIGYNEQYF. The DNA for the CDR3 is TGTGCCAGCAGTTACTCGATAGGGTATAATGAGCAGTACTTC.